This is a list of T cell receptor beta chains from one sample in a study of shared clonotypes between healthy human individuals. The table came from immunoSEQ multiplex PCR; TCRdb's copy has only in-frame clones and leaves some out. The sample includes approximately 590,000 clones, nearly 97% of them seen just once. Sequences were obtained from naive CD8+ T cells sorted from blood. The receptors were sampled from a woman aged 25 to 39 in good health. CDR3s include the opening cysteine and the closing phenylalanine or tryptophan. The D gene is left open where the match is weak. Clone size, where shown, is once, few, many, or a class for clones that have expanded.

cdr3_nt: TGCGCCAGCAGCTCGCGGGACACCTCCTACGAGCAGTACTTC
cdr3_aa: CASSSRDTSYEQYF
clone_size: once
j_call: TRBJ2-7
d_call: NA
v_call: TRBV5-1

cdr3_nt: TGCGCCAGCAGCCAAAGAAGCGGGAGAGACTTTTACAATGAGCAGTTCTTC
cdr3_aa: CASSQRSGRDFYNEQFF
clone_size: NA
j_call: TRBJ2-1
d_call: TRBD2
v_call: TRBV4-1

cdr3_nt: TGTGCCTCACAGGGGGCGGGCTATGGCTACACCTTC
cdr3_aa: CASQGAGYGYTF
clone_size: NA
j_call: TRBJ1-2
d_call: TRBD1
v_call: TRBV27

cdr3_nt: TGTGCCACCGGCCGCGCCGAGCAGTACTTC
cdr3_aa: CATGRAEQYF
clone_size: NA
j_call: TRBJ2-7
d_call: NA
v_call: TRBV2

cdr3_nt: TGTGCCAGCAGTGAATTTACAGCCAACACTGAAGCTTTCTTT
cdr3_aa: CASSEFTANTEAFF
clone_size: NA
j_call: TRBJ1-1
d_call: NA
v_call: TRBV2

cdr3_nt: TGTGCCAGTAGTAGCGACCTGGAAGCCTACGAGCAGTACTTC
cdr3_aa: CASSSDLEAYEQYF
clone_size: NA
j_call: TRBJ2-7
d_call: NA
v_call: TRBV19

cdr3_nt: TGTGCCACCAGCAGAGCCGGGGGGGTAGGTGGTGACGAGCAGTACTTC
cdr3_aa: CATSRAGGVGGDEQYF
clone_size: NA
j_call: TRBJ2-7
d_call: TRBD2
v_call: TRBV15

cdr3_nt: TGTGCCAGCCGGGGCAGGCGAGACAATGAGCAGTTCTTC
cdr3_aa: CASRGRRDNEQFF
clone_size: NA
j_call: TRBJ2-1
d_call: NA
v_call: TRBV9

cdr3_nt: TGTGCCAGCAGTTACTCCAGCGGGAGCCACACCTACGAGCAGTACTTC
cdr3_aa: CASSYSSGSHTYEQYF
clone_size: NA
j_call: TRBJ2-7
d_call: TRBD2
v_call: TRBV6-5

cdr3_nt: TGTGCCACAAAGACAGATCTCTACGAGCAGTACTTC
cdr3_aa: CATKTDLYEQYF
clone_size: once
j_call: TRBJ2-7
d_call: NA
v_call: TRBV2

cdr3_nt: TGTGCCAGTAGTAGACAGTTAAACTATGGCTACACCTTC
cdr3_aa: CASSRQLNYGYTF
clone_size: NA
j_call: TRBJ1-2
d_call: NA
v_call: TRBV19

cdr3_nt: TGCAGCGTGACAGGCGGGAGGGGCGCCGAGCAGTACTTC
cdr3_aa: CSVTGGRGAEQYF
clone_size: NA
j_call: TRBJ2-7
d_call: TRBD2
v_call: TRBV29-1

cdr3_nt: TGTGCCAGCAGCACGCCCCAACGGACGGGACTCTACGAGCAGTACTTC
cdr3_aa: CASSTPQRTGLYEQYF
clone_size: NA
j_call: TRBJ2-7
d_call: NA
v_call: TRBV7-9

cdr3_nt: TGTGCCAGCAGCTATGGGGTCGGTAGCGGAAGCACAGATACGCAGTATTTT
cdr3_aa: CASSYGVGSGSTDTQYF
clone_size: NA
j_call: TRBJ2-3
d_call: NA
v_call: TRBV7-9

cdr3_nt: TGTGCCAGCAGCCTTGGCGGGGGGGTTAAGCCCCAGCATTTT
cdr3_aa: CASSLGGGVKPQHF
clone_size: NA
j_call: TRBJ1-5
d_call: NA
v_call: TRBV5-6

cdr3_nt: TGTGCCAGCAGTTTACAGACTGTCAGCTCCTACAATGAGCAGTTCTTC
cdr3_aa: CASSLQTVSSYNEQFF
clone_size: once
j_call: TRBJ2-1
d_call: NA
v_call: TRBV27

cdr3_nt: TGTGCCAGCAGTTACGACTCCTACGAGCAGTACTTC
cdr3_aa: CASSYDSYEQYF
clone_size: NA
j_call: TRBJ2-7
d_call: NA
v_call: TRBV6-6

cdr3_nt: TGTGCCAGCAGTTCCCGACCGGGTAGCGGGGAGCTGTTTTTT
cdr3_aa: CASSSRPGSGELFF
clone_size: NA
j_call: TRBJ2-2
d_call: NA
v_call: TRBV27

cdr3_nt: TGTGCCAGCAGTGTTCGGCGGGAGGCAGCCTACAATGAGCAGTTCTTC
cdr3_aa: CASSVRREAAYNEQFF
clone_size: NA
j_call: TRBJ2-1
d_call: TRBD2
v_call: TRBV2

cdr3_nt: TGCGCCAGCAGCAGAACGACTAGCGGGAGACTTCCTTCCTACAATGAGCAGTTCTTC
cdr3_aa: CASSRTTSGRLPSYNEQFF
clone_size: NA
j_call: TRBJ2-1
d_call: TRBD2
v_call: TRBV5-1

cdr3_nt: TGTGCCATCCCACTAGCGGGCCAAGACAATGAGCAGTTCTTC
cdr3_aa: CAIPLAGQDNEQFF
clone_size: NA
j_call: TRBJ2-1
d_call: TRBD2
v_call: TRBV2

cdr3_nt: TGTGCCATCAGTGGGGTGGGACTGAACACTGAAGCTTTCTTT
cdr3_aa: CAISGVGLNTEAFF
clone_size: NA
j_call: TRBJ1-1
d_call: NA
v_call: TRBV10-3

cdr3_nt: TGCGCCAGCAGTGACCTGAACACCGGGGAGCTGTTTTTT
cdr3_aa: CASSDLNTGELFF
clone_size: NA
j_call: TRBJ2-2
d_call: NA
v_call: TRBV10-1

cdr3_nt: TGTGCCAGCAGCGGAATCGGGGGGGAGCAGTACTTC
cdr3_aa: CASSGIGGEQYF
clone_size: NA
j_call: TRBJ2-7
d_call: TRBD2
v_call: TRBV13

cdr3_nt: TGCGCCAGCAGCCACGGAGGAGGGGCGGGCGCCTACGAGCAGTACTTC
cdr3_aa: CASSHGGGAGAYEQYF
clone_size: NA
j_call: TRBJ2-7
d_call: NA
v_call: TRBV4-1

cdr3_nt: TGTGCCAGTCAAGACAGGGGGATTCAGCCCCAGCATTTT
cdr3_aa: CASQDRGIQPQHF
clone_size: NA
j_call: TRBJ1-5
d_call: TRBD1
v_call: TRBV19

cdr3_nt: TGTGCCAGCAGCCCAGGAGCTTCGAACTACGAGCAGTACTTC
cdr3_aa: CASSPGASNYEQYF
clone_size: NA
j_call: TRBJ2-7
d_call: NA
v_call: TRBV27

cdr3_nt: TGTGCCAGCAGTTACGTCCGGGACTCGGAGGGCTACGAGCAGTACTTC
cdr3_aa: CASSYVRDSEGYEQYF
clone_size: NA
j_call: TRBJ2-7
d_call: NA
v_call: TRBV6-6

cdr3_nt: TGTGCCAGCAGTTTTACTAGCTCGGGGGGGGCCTACGAGCAGTACTTC
cdr3_aa: CASSFTSSGGAYEQYF
clone_size: NA
j_call: TRBJ2-7
d_call: TRBD2
v_call: TRBV27

cdr3_nt: TGTGCCAGCAGTCCCCCGGCGGGAGGGCGAGAATACAATGAGCAGTTCTTC
cdr3_aa: CASSPPAGGREYNEQFF
clone_size: NA
j_call: TRBJ2-1
d_call: TRBD2
v_call: TRBV27

cdr3_nt: TGTGCCAGCAGTTCTCATAGAGACATCGCTAACTATGGCTACACCTTC
cdr3_aa: CASSSHRDIANYGYTF
clone_size: NA
j_call: TRBJ1-2
d_call: NA
v_call: TRBV6-6

cdr3_nt: TGTGCCAGCAGCGTAGTTGAGGGGGCAGAGGATGGCTACACCTTC
cdr3_aa: CASSVVEGAEDGYTF
clone_size: NA
j_call: TRBJ1-2
d_call: TRBD1
v_call: TRBV9

cdr3_nt: TGTGCCAGCAGCGTAGAGGTTAGTTTAAGCAATGAGCAGTTCTTC
cdr3_aa: CASSVEVSLSNEQFF
clone_size: NA
j_call: TRBJ2-1
d_call: NA
v_call: TRBV9

cdr3_nt: TGTGCCAGTACCTTGGGGCGGGGGCCCTCCTACGAGCAGTACTTC
cdr3_aa: CASTLGRGPSYEQYF
clone_size: NA
j_call: TRBJ2-7
d_call: NA
v_call: TRBV19

cdr3_nt: TGTGCCAGCAGCTTGCCTAGCGGGACTTACTCCTACGAGCAGTACTTC
cdr3_aa: CASSLPSGTYSYEQYF
clone_size: NA
j_call: TRBJ2-7
d_call: TRBD2
v_call: TRBV5-4

cdr3_nt: TGTGCCAGCAGTCAGGACAGGGCTCAGAACACTGAAGCTTTCTTT
cdr3_aa: CASSQDRAQNTEAFF
clone_size: NA
j_call: TRBJ1-1
d_call: TRBD1
v_call: TRBV28

cdr3_nt: TGCGCCAGCAGCCAAGTGGGAGGGGGCTCTGGAAACACCATATATTTT
cdr3_aa: CASSQVGGGSGNTIYF
clone_size: NA
j_call: TRBJ1-3
d_call: NA
v_call: TRBV4-1